One and the same sample provided the 13 T cell receptor beta chains below, sequenced in a study of cytomegalovirus exposure and HLA in healthy donors (dated by TCRdb to 2016 to 2017). Library preparation employed the immunoSEQ multiplex PCR assay. The multiplex PCR relied on a mix of 60 forward primers for TCR Vbeta segments and 13 reverse primers for TCR Jbeta segments. TCRdb limited this immuneACCESS table to in-frame rearrangements with V and J called. A share of clones is missing; checked studies link under half to unresolved V genes, and the rest is unexplained. Counted in this sample were fewer than 200,000 clones; 70% to 90% of them appeared once. Of the sample, approximately 2.5% falls within the top ten clones. Sequencing was done on a sample of PBMCs. Receptors originate from a man aged 25 to 40 in good health and CMV-seropositive.

The chain employs TRBV29-1 and TRBJ1-2, with 9 bases fitting TRBD1. This CDR3 comprises 13 residues. V gave up 4 bases and J gave up 2 bases; unmatched junction bases: 2. CDR1 and CDR2 from the germline V gene are SQVTM and ANQGSEA. In DNA form, the CDR3 reads TGCAGCGTTGGACAGGGGGTGAACTATGGCTACACCTTC. This codes for CSVGQGVNYGYTF.

This sequence joins TRBV9 and TRBJ2-7; D is possibly TRBD2 (6 bases). Looked up from germline, CDR1 is SGDLS and CDR2 is YYNGEE. V was cut by 0 bases and J by 6 bases, with 10 bases left in between. This CDR3 comprises 13 residues. The CDR3 coding sequence is TGTGCCAGCAGCGTAGGTGGGGGAGGCGAGCAGTACTTC. It yields the protein CASSVGGGGEQYF.

CDR3 region: CASSFTGMETQYF. The CDR3 DNA follows: TGTGCCAGCAGTTTTACAGGGATGGAGACCCAGTACTTC. The chain carries TRBV28 and TRBJ2-5, with a possible D match to TRBD1 (6 bases). Trimming shortened V by 3 bases and J by 5 bases, and 10 bases separated the two germline ends. In germline, CDR1 is MDHEN, CDR2 SYDVKM. The CDR3 loop spans 13 amino acids.

The V call is TRBV7-8, the J call TRBJ2-1; D is possibly TRBD1 (5 bases). Germline V gene sequence: CDR1 SGHVS, CDR2 FQNEAQ. This CDR3 is 17 amino acids long. V was cut by 1 base and J by 0 bases, with 13 bases left in between. CDR3 residues: CASSLGGRRDSYNEQFF. The CDR3 DNA sequence: TGTGCCAGCAGCTTAGGGGGCAGGCGAGACTCCTACAATGAGCAGTTCTTC.

CDR3 loop: CASSPESGNTIYF. The CDR3 bases are TGTGCCAGCAGCCCCGAGTCTGGAAACACCATATATTTT. The gene calls are TRBV7-3 and TRBJ1-3; D remains unclear. The CDR3 consists of 13 residues. CDR1 is SGHTA, CDR2 FQGTGA, per germline. Trimming removed 5 bases from V and 1 base from J, with 6 bases in between.

The J gene is TRBJ2-7, the V gene TRBV6-5, with a tentative D call TRBD1 (5 bases). This CDR3 spans 13 amino acids. In germline, CDR1 is MNHEY, CDR2 SVGAGI. V dropped 6 bases and J dropped 7 bases, with 16 bases sitting between them. Here the CDR3 reads CASRLTLGAEQYV. The DNA of the CDR3 is TGTGCCAGCAGGTTAACCCTAGGGGCAGAGCAGTACGTC.

Here the CDR3 reads CASSQDPARALHNEQFF. CDR3 DNA sequence: TGTGCCAGCAGCCAAGATCCGGCGAGGGCCCTCCACAATGAGCAGTTCTTC. The J gene is TRBJ2-1, the V gene TRBV4-2, with D perhaps matching TRBD2 (5 bases). The germline gives CDR1 LGHNA, CDR2 YNFKEQ. The CDR3 length is 17 residues. V was shortened by 0 bases and J by 5 bases, with 17 bases between the two germline ends.

This rearrangement joins TRBV28 to TRBJ1-1; D may be TRBD1 (5 bases). The CDR3 covers 14 residues. V dropped 7 bases and J dropped 5 bases, with 17 bases sitting between them. The germline CDR1 and CDR2 sequences are MDHEN and SYDVKM. The CDR3 bases are TGTGCCAGCACCCTACAGGCGACTCTGACTGAAGCTTTCTTT. It specifies CASTLQATLTEAFF.

The gene calls are TRBV4-1 and TRBJ1-5; D is perhaps TRBD1 (5 bases). The germline CDR1 and CDR2 sequences are MGHRA and YSYEKL. CDR3 size: 13 residues. V was cut by 0 bases and J by 7 bases, with 7 bases left in between. The DNA for the CDR3 is TGCGCCAGCAGCCAAGATAAGGGGCAGCCCCAGCATTTT. Protein sequence: CASSQDKGQPQHF.

In DNA form, the CDR3 reads TGTGCCAGCAGCCTGGGACTAGCGGGAGTTGGGGAGCAGTTCTTC. This encodes CASSLGLAGVGEQFF. V usage is TRBV11-2 and J usage is TRBJ2-1; 14 bases are a match to TRBD2. CDR1 SGHAT and CDR2 FQNNGV come from the germline V gene. The junction had 7 bases not matched to a gene; V was cut back by 5 bases and J by 10 bases. The CDR3 contains 15 residues.

The gene calls are TRBV19 and TRBJ2-3; perhaps TRBD1 as D (6 bases). Germline lookup yields CDR1 LNHDA and CDR2 SQIVND (reference sequence). Trimming took off 3 bases at V and 2 bases at J, with 15 bases between the two ends. The CDR3 has 16 residues. The chain's CDR3 is CASSIYPGALTDTQYF. Written as DNA, the CDR3 is TGTGCCAGTAGTATCTATCCAGGGGCACTCACAGATACGCAGTATTTT.

The chain combines TRBV6-5 with TRBJ2-2, with TRBD2 identical over 8 bases. With 6 bases clipped from V and 5 bases from J, the junction kept 8 bases outside the gene matches. The CDR3 sequence is 15 residues long. Germline loops: CDR1 MNHEY, CDR2 SVGAGI. CDR3 DNA sequence: TGTGCCAGCAGCCTAGGACTAGCCTCAACCGGGGAGCTGTTTTTT. Residues: CASSLGLASTGELFF.

The genes are TRBV7-2 and TRBJ2-7; D is perhaps TRBD2 (5 bases). Germline CDR1 is SGHTA and CDR2 is FQGNSA. Trimming removed 6 bases at V and 3 bases at J, with 21 bases between. The CDR3 totals 16 residues. The CDR3 loop is CASSPSSTRFVYEQYF. CDR3 coding DNA: TGTGCCAGCAGTCCCTCTAGCACCAGGTTCGTCTACGAGCAGTACTTC.